These 32 T cell receptor beta chains share one sample of origin, sequenced in a study of blood T cell repertoires in COVID-19. The table came from immunoSEQ multiplex PCR; TCRdb's copy has only in-frame clones and leaves some out. The repertoire holds some 260,000 clones, with around 79% as singletons. The source material was peripheral blood. These receptors were obtained from a woman aged 80 or over with acute or convalescent COVID-19.

The J gene is TRBJ2-7, the V gene TRBV7-8, with D maybe TRBD1 (6 bases). The CDR3 spans 14 residues. V dropped 1 base and J dropped 0 bases, with 7 bases sitting between them. The germline V gene has CDR1 SGHVS and CDR2 FQNEAQ. This chain's CDR3 is CASSLVGGSYEQYF. The DNA of the CDR3 is TGTGCCAGCAGCTTAGTAGGGGGCTCCTACGAGCAGTACTTC.

This clone was counted a single time. The V gene is TRBV12-3 or TRBV12-4, the J gene TRBJ1-1, with D possibly TRBD1 on 5 matching bases. V was pared by 3 bases and J by 5 bases, with 10 bases between. The CDR3 is made up of 13 amino acids. As DNA, the CDR3 is TGTGCCAGCAGTTTGGGGGGAAGGACTGAAGCTTTCTTT. The encoded protein is CASSLGGRTEAFF.

V is TRBV7-2 and J is TRBJ1-2; TRBD1 matches 8 bases. The CDR3 is made up of 16 amino acids. V was pared by 1 base and J by 2 bases, with 6 bases of the junction left unmatched. Germline V CDR1 and CDR2: SGHTA, FQGNSA. CDR3 in amino acids: CASSLGGQGGNYGYTF. The CDR3, as DNA: TGTGCCAGCAGCTTAGGAGGACAGGGAGGGAACTATGGCTACACCTTC.

This clone appeared a few times. This chain joins TRBV24-1 and TRBJ2-2; possibly TRBD1 for D (6 bases). CDR1 and CDR2 (germline): KGHDR, SFDVKD. This CDR3 is built from 15 residues. V gave up 3 bases and J gave up 6 bases, with 13 bases separating them. The CDR3 bases are TGTGCCACCAGTGATATTTCAGGGGCCCCCGGGGAGCTGTTTTTT. Protein sequence: CATSDISGAPGELFF.

This chain uses TRBV5-4 with TRBJ2-5, with 9 bases lining up with TRBD2. Germline trimming cut 3 bases from V and 1 base from J; bases unmatched to any gene: 4. This CDR3 region has 15 residues. Germline V gene sequence: CDR1 SGHNT, CDR2 YYREEE (reference sequence). CDR3 sequence reads: CASSSGSGGQETQYF. CDR3 sequence (DNA): TGTGCCAGCAGCTCGGGTAGCGGGGGCCAAGAGACCCAGTACTTC.

The chain couples TRBV9 to TRBJ2-2; TRBD2 matches at 8 bases. This CDR3 is built from 16 residues. Germline assignment: CDR1 SGDLS and CDR2 YYNGEE. J gave up 6 bases and V 1 base, and 8 bases lay outside the gene matches. For the CDR3, the DNA is TGTGCCAGCAGCGTAAGGGTCGCGGGGGGTCCCGGGGAGCTGTTTTTT. It encodes CASSVRVAGGPGELFF.

V is TRBV4-1 and J is TRBJ2-7, with 10 bases matching TRBD1. The CDR3 length is 17 residues. V trimming: 1 base; J trimming: 7 bases; junction bases outside the gene matches: 13. Germline-derived CDR1 and CDR2 are MGHRA and YSYEKL. CDR3: CASSQGPRQGASGEQYF. CDR3 sequence (DNA): TGCGCCAGCAGCCAAGGGCCGCGACAGGGGGCCTCGGGGGAGCAGTACTTC.

Many counts were recorded for this clone. The chain recombines TRBV2 with TRBJ1-1; the match to TRBD1 covers 11 bases. Losses at the gene ends were 6 bases for V and 6 bases for J; bases not matched to a gene: 6. The CDR3 is 14 residues long. Germline V gives CDR1 SNHLY, CDR2 FYNNEI. CDR3 nucleotide sequence: TGTGCCAGCAGACCCCCGGGACAGGGGGCTGAAGCTTTCTTT. Amino acids: CASRPPGQGAEAFF.

For the CDR3, the DNA is TGCGCCAGCAGCTTTGGGCCAGGGGGACCCTACGAGCAGTACTTC. This sequence encodes CASSFGPGGPYEQYF. The V call is TRBV5-1, the J call TRBJ2-7; TRBD1 aligns across 7 bases. The V gene's germline CDR1 is SGHRS and CDR2 YFSETQ. J lost 2 bases, V lost 2 bases, and 7 bases had no gene match. The CDR3 length is 15 residues.

Only one count was recorded for this clone. V is TRBV5-1 and J is TRBJ1-1; a weak D match, TRBD1 (6 bases). The CDR3 consists of 14 residues. Trimming cost V 4 bases and J 5 bases, with 15 bases left between them. Germline CDR1 is SGHRS and CDR2 is YFSETQ. The CDR3 here is CASSVSGGRTEAFF. CDR3 in DNA: TGCGCCAGCAGCGTAAGCGGGGGCCGTACTGAAGCTTTCTTT.

The chain carries TRBV3-1 (or the pseudogene TRBV3-2) and TRBJ2-1; 16 bases match TRBD2. The V and J ends lost 4 bases and 7 bases, in that order; junction bases with no gene match: 4. CDR1 is LGHDT, CDR2 YNNKEL, per germline (reference sequence). The CDR3 is 16 amino acids. This CDR3 is CASSRPGLAGGNEQFF. CDR3 bases: TGTGCCAGCAGCCGCCCGGGACTAGCGGGGGGGAATGAGCAGTTCTTC.

V gene TRBV11-1 combines with J gene TRBJ2-7, with unresolved D. The germline V gene has CDR1 SGHAT and CDR2 FQDESV (reference sequence). The CDR3 contains 11 residues. V lost 4 bases and J lost 4, with 5 bases in between. The chain's CDR3 is CASSSSYEQYF. CDR3 DNA: TGTGCCAGCAGCTCCTCTTACGAGCAGTACTTC. The full variable domain, its missing parts supplied by reference TRBV11-1 and TRBJ2-7, is EAEVAQSPRYKITEKSQAVAFWCDPISGHATLYWYRQILGQGPELLVQFQDESVVDDSQLPKDRFSAERLKGVDSTLKIQPAELGDSAMYLCASSSSYEQYFGPGTRLTVT.

This clone has just a few counts. The chain uses TRBV5-1 and TRBJ2-1, with TRBD2 matching over 9 bases. Per germline, CDR1 SGHRS and CDR2 YFSETQ. The CDR3 runs 18 residues. V dropped 0 bases and J dropped 8; count of bases not matched to a gene: 15. CDR3 loop: CASSLVLRAGGLGDEQFF. The CDR3 coding sequence is TGCGCCAGCAGCTTGGTCCTTAGGGCGGGAGGGCTTGGCGATGAGCAGTTCTTC.

V gene TRBV2 combines with J gene TRBJ1-1, with D unclear. Trimming took 4 bases from V and 1 from J, leaving 10 bases between them. Per germline, CDR1 SNHLY and CDR2 FYNNEI. The CDR3 spans 14 residues. Here the CDR3 DNA reads TGTGCCAGCAGTGCCGGAGAGGGGAACACTGAAGCTTTCTTT. Amino acids: CASSAGEGNTEAFF.

J is TRBJ1-2 and V is TRBV6-1, with a tentative D call TRBD1 (5 bases). The germline V and J ends were trimmed by 3 bases and 4 bases, with 12 bases remaining between them. The length of the CDR3 is 14 residues. The germline V gene has CDR1 MNHNS and CDR2 SASEGT. CDR3 protein: CASSDRGSGYGYTF. In DNA form, the CDR3 reads TGTGCCAGCAGTGATCGGGGGAGTGGCTATGGCTACACCTTC.

The rearrangement joins TRBV7-2 to TRBJ2-3; 10 bases align to TRBD2. There are 16 residues in the CDR3. Looked up from germline, CDR1 is SGHTA and CDR2 is FQGNSA. Germline trimming cut 4 bases from V and 4 bases from J; bases unmatched to any gene: 8. CDR3 bases: TGTGCCAGCAGCTCTCTAGCGGGAGTAGGGGCAGATACGCAGTATTTT. Its translation: CASSSLAGVGADTQYF.

Worth noting for this clone: Other DNA sequences in this specimen translate into the identical CDR3. The gene calls are TRBV6-5 and TRBJ2-5; 11 bases are a match to TRBD2. J was trimmed by 3 bases and V by 2 bases; bases with no gene match: 5. Germline values: CDR1 MNHEY, CDR2 SVGAGI. The CDR3 sequence is 16 residues long. CDR3 amino acids: CASSYAGTSGKETQYF. The CDR3 DNA follows: TGTGCCAGCAGTTACGCCGGGACTAGCGGAAAAGAGACCCAGTACTTC.

V is TRBV18 and J is TRBJ2-7; 7 bases are shared with TRBD1. Germline CDR1 reads KGHSH; CDR2 reads LQKENI. The CDR3 totals 18 residues. With 4 bases clipped from V and 1 base from J, the junction kept 16 bases outside the gene matches. CDR3 sequence: CASSLRTGGALVSYEQYF. The CDR3 DNA reads TGTGCCAGCTCACTCCGGACAGGTGGGGCCTTAGTTTCCTACGAGCAGTACTTC.

The chain recombines TRBV7-2 with TRBJ1-1; D remains ambiguous. CDR3 size: 14 residues. Germline V gene sequence: CDR1 SGHTA, CDR2 FQGNSA. V shed 9 bases and J shed 1 base, with 15 bases lying between them. The chain's CDR3 is CASAGTPGNTEAFF. The CDR3 nucleotides read TGTGCCAGTGCGGGAACACCGGGGAACACTGAAGCTTTCTTT. Supplemented by reference TRBV7-2 and TRBJ1-1, the full variable domain reads GAGVSQSPSNKVTEKGKDVELRCDPISGHTALYWYRQSLGQGLEFLIYFQGNSAPDKSGLPSDRFSAERTGGSVSTLTIQRTQQEDSAVYLCASAGTPGNTEAFFGQGTRLTVV.

The V call is TRBV29-1, the J call TRBJ1-1; 10 bases align to TRBD1. This CDR3 comprises 13 residues. V gave up 2 bases and J gave up 12 bases; unmatched junction bases: 9. Looked up from germline, CDR1 is SQVTM and CDR2 is ANQGSEA. The CDR3 protein is CSVETVPGQGTFF. DNA for the CDR3: TGCAGCGTTGAAACGGTTCCGGGACAGGGGACTTTCTTT. Together with reference TRBV29-1 and TRBJ1-1, the CDR3 gives the full variable domain: SAVISQKPSRDICQRGTSLTIQCQVDSQVTMMFWYRQQPGQSLTLIATANQGSEATYESGFVIDKFPISRPNLTFSTLTVSNMSPEDSSIYLCSVETVPGQGTFFGQGTRLTVV.

Comments on this clone: An end of the junction differs from the germline gene, which may be a read error. V is TRBV5-4 and J is TRBJ1-2; D possibly corresponds to TRBD1 (6 bases). This CDR3 region has 13 residues. Germline loops: CDR1 SGHNT, CDR2 YYREEE (reference sequence). The CDR3 DNA follows: TGTGCCAGCAGCTCCATCTCAGGGGATGGCTACATCTTC. It translates to CASSSISGDGYIF.

The rearrangement uses TRBV29-1 and TRBJ2-7, with 8 bases fitting TRBD1. The CDR3 spans 13 residues. With 5 bases clipped from V and 5 bases from J, the junction kept 8 bases outside the gene matches. Germline-derived CDR1 and CDR2 are SQVTM and ANQGSEA. CDR3 in DNA: TGCAGCGTTAGCTTCGGACAGGGTAACGAGCAGTACTTC. Translated, it gives CSVSFGQGNEQYF.

The rearrangement links TRBV19 to TRBJ1-1; D perhaps matches TRBD1 (5 bases). Germline V gene lookup returns CDR1 LNHDA and CDR2 SQIVND (reference sequence). The CDR3 loop spans 16 amino acids. V was shortened by 1 base and J by 1 base, with 13 bases between the two germline ends. The DNA of the CDR3 is TGTGCCAGTAGTATAGCCTCTAGGGGAGGGAACACTGAAGCTTTCTTT. This translates into CASSIASRGGNTEAFF. Full variable domain (missing parts from reference TRBV19 and TRBJ1-1): DGGITQSPKYLFRKEGQNVTLSCEQNLNHDAMYWYRQDPGQGLRLIYYSQIVNDFQKGDIAEGYSVSREKKESFPLTVTSAQKNPTAFYLCASSIASRGGNTEAFFGQGTRLTVV.

This chain uses TRBV12-3 or TRBV12-4 with TRBJ1-5; D not resolved. The V end lost 5 bases, the J end lost 3 bases, and 5 bases lay between the germline ends. This CDR3 spans 12 amino acids. This CDR3 reads CASSQHNQPQHF. In nucleotides, the CDR3 is TGTGCCAGCAGTCAACACAATCAGCCCCAGCATTTT.

This clone was counted at least ten times. This sequence joins TRBV6-1 and TRBJ1-2; possibly TRBD1 for D (6 bases). The ends were cut back, 1 base at V and 8 bases at J, with 14 bases in the middle. Germline CDR1 reads MNHNS; CDR2 reads SASEGT. The CDR3 has 14 amino acids. CDR3 DNA: TGTGCCAGCAGTGAAGAGAACAGGGTAGGAGGCTACACCTTC. Its translation is CASSEENRVGGYTF.

This rearrangement joins TRBV9 to TRBJ1-1, with D perhaps TRBD1 (5 bases). This CDR3 has 14 residues. With 3 bases removed from V and 5 bases from J, the gap between germline ends came to 14 bases. Germline V CDR1 and CDR2: SGDLS, YYNGEE. Here the CDR3 DNA reads TGTGCCAGCAGCGCAAATATTCAGGGTACTGAAGCTTTCTTT. It yields the protein CASSANIQGTEAFF.

V usage is TRBV3-1 (or the pseudogene TRBV3-2) and J usage is TRBJ1-1; TRBD1 agrees at 8 bases. The germline gives CDR1 LGHDT, CDR2 YNNKEL (reference sequence). The CDR3 covers 13 residues. With V trimmed by 7 bases and J by 4 bases, 5 bases remained unmatched. The CDR3 region has the DNA TGTGCCAGCAAGCAGGGGGCAGGCACTGAAGCTTTCTTT. Its translation is CASKQGAGTEAFF.

This chain uses TRBV27 with TRBJ2-7; 11 nucleotides agree with TRBD1. The CDR3 sequence is 16 residues long. Germline CDR1 and CDR2: MNHEY and SMNVEV (reference sequence). Germline trimming cut 6 bases from V and 3 bases from J; bases unmatched to any gene: 10. The CDR3 sequence is CASRLDGQGAIYEQYF. The CDR3 nucleotides read TGTGCCAGCAGGCTGGACGGACAGGGGGCAATCTACGAGCAGTACTTC.

This rearrangement joins TRBV3-1 (or the pseudogene TRBV3-2) to TRBJ2-5; 9 nucleotides match TRBD2. Germline CDR1 is LGHDT and CDR2 is YNNKEL (reference sequence). The CDR3 is made up of 16 amino acids. Trimming cost V 1 base and J 2 bases; bases outside gene matches: 5. CDR3 DNA sequence: TGTGCCAGCAGCCAAGGACTAGCGGTAACACAAGAGACCCAGTACTTC. This encodes CASSQGLAVTQETQYF.

This chain connects TRBV11-3 to TRBJ2-5; the match to TRBD1 covers 7 bases. V lost 0 bases to trimming and J lost 5 bases; unmatched junction nucleotides: 9. Germline CDR1 reads SGHNT; CDR2 reads YENEEA. The CDR3 runs 16 residues. CDR3 sequence (DNA): TGTGCCAGCAGCTTAGATCGTCACGGGACAGCGGAGACCCAGTACTTC. Protein: CASSLDRHGTAETQYF.

The chain combines TRBV5-5 with TRBJ2-7; the match to TRBD1 covers 9 bases. Trimming took 0 bases from V and 5 from J; bases not matched to a gene: 6. This CDR3 is built from 15 residues. CDR1 is SGHKS, CDR2 YYEKEE, per germline (reference sequence). The CDR3 coding sequence is TGTGCCAGCAGCTTGGGGGACAGGGCTTGGAACGAGCAGTACTTC. Translation: CASSLGDRAWNEQYF.

The genes are TRBV28 and TRBJ1-2, with 10 nucleotides matching TRBD1. Germline values: CDR1 MDHEN, CDR2 SYDVKM. The CDR3 spans 14 residues. J gave up 8 bases and V 6 bases, and 9 bases lay outside the gene matches. The CDR3 protein is CASSRDRGDYGYTF. The CDR3 DNA follows: TGTGCCAGCAGCCGGGACAGGGGAGATTACGGCTACACCTTC.